The next 14 T cell receptor beta chains were all read from a single sample in a study of monozygotic twins with inflammatory bowel disease (dated by TCRdb to about 2019). The library relied on 5' RACE. TCRdb shows the sequencer as Illumina HiSeq 2500. Based on TCRdb reprocessing of the reads, there is one entry per CDR3 protein sequence, and DNA is missing. This sample's table has entries for roughly 100,000 distinct CDR3 sequences. The ten largest clones add up to under 2.5% of the sample. Sequences were obtained from blood. These receptors were taken from a human donor with ulcerative colitis or Crohn's disease, or a healthy co-twin of an affected twin (not recorded which).

This rearrangement joins TRBV29-1 to TRBJ1-2; TCRdb picks TRBD1, but there is no DNA to check that call. Germline V gene sequence: CDR1 SQVTM, CDR2 ANQGSEA. The CDR3 has 12 residues. CDR3 region: CSVDAQDYGYTF. Drawing the rest from reference TRBV29-1 and TRBJ1-2, the complete variable domain is SAVISQKPSRDICQRGTSLTIQCQVDSQVTMMFWYRQQPGQSLTLIATANQGSEATYESGFVIDKFPISRPNLTFSTLTVSNMSPEDSSIYLCSVDAQDYGYTFGSGTRLTVV.

V usage is TRBV29-1 and J usage is TRBJ2-5; TCRdb reports TRBD2, a call that lacks DNA to check it against. Germline V lookup: CDR1 SQVTM, CDR2 ANQGSEA. CDR3 length: 13 amino acids. CDR3 loop: CSVGRGAEETQYF.

The chain combines TRBV25-1 with TRBJ2-1. The CDR3 consists of 11 residues. Per germline, CDR1 MGHDK and CDR2 SYGVNS. The CDR3 protein is CASSELFEQFF.

The chain is built from TRBV12-3 or TRBV12-4 and TRBJ2-1. There are 16 residues in the CDR3. The CDR3 spells CASTQLRTTPSDEQFF.

The chain is built from TRBV4-3 and TRBJ1-5. Germline CDR1 and CDR2: LGHNA and YSLEER. The CDR3 has 16 residues. Here the CDR3 reads CASSQDRVLGNQPQHF.

The chain joins TRBV12-3 or TRBV12-4 to TRBJ2-7; TCRdb selects TRBD1, and the lack of DNA leaves this call unchecked. This CDR3 has 14 amino acids. CDR3 residues: CASSLPGQNYEQYF.

V usage is TRBV11-2 and J usage is TRBJ2-5; TCRdb outputs TRBD2, but without DNA this stays unchecked. This CDR3 comprises 18 residues. Germline V gene sequence: CDR1 SGHAT, CDR2 FQNNGV. CDR3 amino acids: CASSLVPGTSGTQETQYF.

V is TRBV24-1 and J is TRBJ2-7; there is no DNA to check the TCRdb D call of TRBD1. Germline CDR1 is KGHDR and CDR2 is SFDVKD. The CDR3 is made up of 13 amino acids. CDR3 in amino acids: CATSDDTGTEQYF.

The chain links TRBV27 to TRBJ2-7. Germline V lookup: CDR1 MNHEY, CDR2 SMNVEV (reference sequence). This CDR3 has 14 amino acids. CDR3 amino acids: CASSLRTPWYEQYF.

V and J are TRBV7-2 and TRBJ2-7; absent DNA, TCRdb's TRBD2 call cannot be checked. The germline V gene has CDR1 SGHTA and CDR2 FQGNSA. There are 16 residues in the CDR3. The CDR3 loop reads CASSFIFSGLLYEQYF.

The chain couples TRBV28 to TRBJ1-1; no DNA is available, so the TRBD1 call from TCRdb remains unchecked. Germline CDR1 reads MDHEN; CDR2 reads SYDVKM. CDR3 length: 13 residues. The CDR3 here is CASSSSGDTEAFF.

This chain uses TRBV6-1 with TRBJ2-1; TCRdb returns TRBD2, unconfirmable since there is no DNA. The CDR3 length is 15 residues. Looked up from germline, CDR1 is MNHNS and CDR2 is SASEGT. CDR3 in amino acids: CASTSGGRSYNEQFF.

The chain carries TRBV11-1 and TRBJ2-1; the TCRdb D gene call, TRBD1, has no DNA to confirm it. The CDR3 runs 15 residues. CDR1 and CDR2 (germline): SGHAT, FQDESV (reference sequence). Here the CDR3 reads CASSLEGTGNNEQFF.

The chain joins TRBV5-1 to TRBJ2-4; no DNA is available, so the TRBD1 call from TCRdb remains unchecked. The V gene's germline CDR1 is SGHRS and CDR2 YFSETQ. The CDR3 contains 15 residues. This CDR3 is CASSFGSGSKNMQYF.